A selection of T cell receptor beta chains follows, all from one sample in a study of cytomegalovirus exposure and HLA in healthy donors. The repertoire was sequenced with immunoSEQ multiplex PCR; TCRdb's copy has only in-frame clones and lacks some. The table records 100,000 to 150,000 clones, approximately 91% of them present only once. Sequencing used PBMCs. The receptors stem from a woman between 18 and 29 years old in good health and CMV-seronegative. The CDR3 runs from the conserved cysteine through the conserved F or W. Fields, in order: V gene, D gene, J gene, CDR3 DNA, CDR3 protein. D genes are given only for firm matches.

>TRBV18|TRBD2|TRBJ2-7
TGTGCCAGCTCACCAGGGACTAGCGGGAGAGGCGCGCAGTACTTC
CASSPGTSGRGAQYF
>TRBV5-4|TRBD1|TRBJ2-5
TGTGCCAGCAGCTCGGGGGACAGGGGCCAAGAGACCCAGTACTTC
CASSSGDRGQETQYF
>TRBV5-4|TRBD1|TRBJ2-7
TGTGCCAGCAGCTTCCCCGGGACAGGGGTCGGAGGGCAGTACTTC
CASSFPGTGVGGQYF
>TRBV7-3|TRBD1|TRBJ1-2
TGTGCCAGCAGCCCGGACAGGAACTATGGCTACACCTTC
CASSPDRNYGYTF
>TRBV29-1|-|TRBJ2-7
TGCAGCGTTGAAGATGGGGCGACGGTCGAGCAGTACTTC
CSVEDGATVEQYF
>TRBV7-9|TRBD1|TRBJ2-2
TGTGCCAGCAGCTTACCGGAGACAGGGGGGAACACCGGGGAGCTGTTTTTT
CASSLPETGGNTGELFF
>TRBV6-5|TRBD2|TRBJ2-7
TGTGCCAGCAGTCCCGCGGTTAGCGGGAGCGAGCAGTACTTC
CASSPAVSGSEQYF
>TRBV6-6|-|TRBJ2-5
TGTGCCAGCAGACCAGGACAGACCGGGGAGACCCAGTACTTC
CASRPGQTGETQYF
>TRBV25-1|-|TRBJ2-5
TGTGCCAGCAGTCGAGGAGTCCAGTACTTC
CASSRGVQYF
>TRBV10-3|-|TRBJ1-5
TGTGCCATCAGTGAATATGCCGGGGGTAATCAGCCCCAGCATTTT
CAISEYAGGNQPQHF
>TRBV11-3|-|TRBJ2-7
TGTGCCAGCAGCTTATCCAACGAGCAGTACTTC
CASSLSNEQYF
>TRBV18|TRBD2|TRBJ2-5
TGTGCCAGCTCACCACGGATTAGCGGGCAAGAGACCCAGTACTTC
CASSPRISGQETQYF
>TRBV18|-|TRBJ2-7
TGTGCCAGCTCACCGATAACTAGTTACGGTCACGAGCAGTACTTC
CASSPITSYGHEQYF
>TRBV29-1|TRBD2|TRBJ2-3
TGCAGCGTTGAAGAGCTAGCGGGGAGCACAGATACGCAGTATTTT
CSVEELAGSTDTQYF
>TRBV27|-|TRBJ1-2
TGTGCCAGCAGTTACGGGATAAGCTATGGCTACACCTTC
CASSYGISYGYTF
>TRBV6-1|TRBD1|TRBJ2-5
TGTGCCAGCAGTGAAGGGGATTGGGGCAGGGGGCAGATAGAGACCCAGTACTTC
CASSEGDWGRGQIETQYF